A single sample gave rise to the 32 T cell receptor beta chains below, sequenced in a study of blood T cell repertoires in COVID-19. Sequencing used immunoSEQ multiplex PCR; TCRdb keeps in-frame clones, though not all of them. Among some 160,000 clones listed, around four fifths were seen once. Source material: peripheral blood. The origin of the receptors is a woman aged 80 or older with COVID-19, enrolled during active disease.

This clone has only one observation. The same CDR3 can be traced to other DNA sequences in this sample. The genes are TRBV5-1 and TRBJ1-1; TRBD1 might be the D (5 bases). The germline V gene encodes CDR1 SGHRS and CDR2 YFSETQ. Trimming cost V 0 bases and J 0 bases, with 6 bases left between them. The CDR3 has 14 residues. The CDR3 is CASSLGQMNTEAFF. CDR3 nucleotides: TGCGCCAGCAGCTTGGGACAGATGAACACTGAAGCTTTCTTT.

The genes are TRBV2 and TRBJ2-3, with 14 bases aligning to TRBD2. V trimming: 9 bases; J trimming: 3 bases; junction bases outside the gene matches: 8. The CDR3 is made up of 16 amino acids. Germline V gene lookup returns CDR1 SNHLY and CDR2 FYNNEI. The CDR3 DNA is TGTGCCAGTAAACTGGGACTAGCGGGGGCAACAGATACGCAGTATTTT. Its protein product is CASKLGLAGATDTQYF.

CDR3 in DNA: TGTGCCAGCAGTTCTGGGCAGGGTAATTCCGGGGAGCTGTTTTTT. Translating gives CASSSGQGNSGELFF. This sequence joins TRBV28 and TRBJ2-2; the D gene is possibly TRBD1 (5 bases). Trimming removed 4 bases from V and 6 bases from J, with 15 bases in between. This CDR3 is built from 15 residues. Germline assignment: CDR1 MDHEN and CDR2 SYDVKM.

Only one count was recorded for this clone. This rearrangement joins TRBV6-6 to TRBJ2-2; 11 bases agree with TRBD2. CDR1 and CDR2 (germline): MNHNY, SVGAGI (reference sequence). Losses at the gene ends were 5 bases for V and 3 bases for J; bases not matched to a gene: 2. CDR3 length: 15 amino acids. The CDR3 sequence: CASSLLAGDTGELFF. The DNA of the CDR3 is TGTGCCAGCAGTCTACTAGCGGGAGACACCGGGGAGCTGTTTTTT.

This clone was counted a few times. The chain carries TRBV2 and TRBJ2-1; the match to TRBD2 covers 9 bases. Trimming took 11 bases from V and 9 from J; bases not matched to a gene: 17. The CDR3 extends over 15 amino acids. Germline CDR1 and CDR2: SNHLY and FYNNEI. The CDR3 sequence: CASSPMAGGPGEQFF. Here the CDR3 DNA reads TGTGCCTCAAGCCCGATGGCGGGGGGGCCTGGTGAGCAGTTCTTC. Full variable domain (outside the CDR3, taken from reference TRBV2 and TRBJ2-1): EPEVTQTPSHQVTQMGQEVILRCVPISNHLYFYWYRQILGQKVEFLVSFYNNEISEKSEIFDDQFSVERPDGSNFTLKIRSTKLEDSAMYFCASSPMAGGPGEQFFGPGTRLTVL.

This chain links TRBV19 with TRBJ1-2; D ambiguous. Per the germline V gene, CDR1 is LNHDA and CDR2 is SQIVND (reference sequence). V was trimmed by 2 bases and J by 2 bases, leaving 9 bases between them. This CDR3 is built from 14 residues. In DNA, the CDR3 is TGTGCCAGTAGTATAAACACCTTCAACTATGGCTACACCTTC. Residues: CASSINTFNYGYTF.

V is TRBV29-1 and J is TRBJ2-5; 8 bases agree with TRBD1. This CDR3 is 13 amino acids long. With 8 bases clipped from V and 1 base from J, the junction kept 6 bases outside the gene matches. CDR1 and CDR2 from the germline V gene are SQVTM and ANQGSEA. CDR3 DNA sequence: TGCAGCTCCGCGGACAGGGTCCAAGAGACCCAGTACTTC. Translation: CSSADRVQETQYF.

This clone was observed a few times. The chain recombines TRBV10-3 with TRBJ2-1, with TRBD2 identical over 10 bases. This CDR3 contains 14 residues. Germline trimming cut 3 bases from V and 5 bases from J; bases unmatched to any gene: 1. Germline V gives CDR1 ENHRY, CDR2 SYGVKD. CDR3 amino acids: CAISDGLADNEQFF. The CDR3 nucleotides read TGTGCCATCAGTGATGGACTAGCGGACAATGAGCAGTTCTTC.

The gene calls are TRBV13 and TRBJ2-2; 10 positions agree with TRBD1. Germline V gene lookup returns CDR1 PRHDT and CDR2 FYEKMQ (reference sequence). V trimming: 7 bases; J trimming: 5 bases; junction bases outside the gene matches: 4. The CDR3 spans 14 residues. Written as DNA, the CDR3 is TGTGCCAGCACCCGGACAGGGGGTACCGGGGAGCTGTTTTTT. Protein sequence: CASTRTGGTGELFF.

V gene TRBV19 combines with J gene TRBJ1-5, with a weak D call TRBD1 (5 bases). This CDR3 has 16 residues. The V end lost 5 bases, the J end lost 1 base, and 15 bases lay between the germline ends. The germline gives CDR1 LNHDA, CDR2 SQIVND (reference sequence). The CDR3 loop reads CASSPQGLGSNQPQHF. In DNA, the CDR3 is TGTGCCAGTAGTCCGCAGGGACTCGGCAGCAATCAGCCCCAGCATTTT.

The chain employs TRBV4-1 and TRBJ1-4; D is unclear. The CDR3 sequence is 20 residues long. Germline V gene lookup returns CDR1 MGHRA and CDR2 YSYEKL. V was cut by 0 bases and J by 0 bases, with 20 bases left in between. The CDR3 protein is CASSQDLPGRVFATNEKLFF. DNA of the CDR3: TGCGCCAGCAGCCAAGACCTACCGGGGAGAGTTTTTGCAACTAATGAAAAACTGTTTTTT.

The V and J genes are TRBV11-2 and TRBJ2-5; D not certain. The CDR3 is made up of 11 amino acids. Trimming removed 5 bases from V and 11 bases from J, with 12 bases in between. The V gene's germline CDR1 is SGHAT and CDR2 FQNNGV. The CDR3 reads CASSPSRQQYF. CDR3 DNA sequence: TGTGCCAGCAGCCCCAGTCGCCAGCAGTACTTC.

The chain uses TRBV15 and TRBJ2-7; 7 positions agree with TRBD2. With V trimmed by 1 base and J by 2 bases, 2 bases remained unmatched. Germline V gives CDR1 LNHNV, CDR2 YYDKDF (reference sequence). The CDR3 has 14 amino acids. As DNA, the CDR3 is TGTGCCACCAGCAGAGCCGGGACTACCTACGAGCAGTACTTC. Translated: CATSRAGTTYEQYF.

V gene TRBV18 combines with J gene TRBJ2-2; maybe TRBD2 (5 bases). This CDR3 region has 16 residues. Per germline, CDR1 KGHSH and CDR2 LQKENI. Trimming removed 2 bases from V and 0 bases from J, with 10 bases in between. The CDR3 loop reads CASSPVASPNTGELFF. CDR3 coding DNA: TGTGCCAGCTCACCAGTGGCTAGCCCGAACACCGGGGAGCTGTTTTTT. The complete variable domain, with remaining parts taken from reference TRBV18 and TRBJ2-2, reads NAGVMQNPRHLVRRRGQEARLRCSPMKGHSHVYWYRQLPEEGLKFMVYLQKENIIDESGMPKERFSAEFPKEGPSILRIQQVVRGDSAAYFCASSPVASPNTGELFFGEGSRLTVL.

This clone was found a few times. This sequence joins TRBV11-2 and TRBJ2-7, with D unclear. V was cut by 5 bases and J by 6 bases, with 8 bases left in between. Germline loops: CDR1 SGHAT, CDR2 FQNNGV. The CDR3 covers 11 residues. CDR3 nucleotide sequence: TGTGCCAGCAGCAAACGGGTCGAGCAGTACTTC. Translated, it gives CASSKRVEQYF.

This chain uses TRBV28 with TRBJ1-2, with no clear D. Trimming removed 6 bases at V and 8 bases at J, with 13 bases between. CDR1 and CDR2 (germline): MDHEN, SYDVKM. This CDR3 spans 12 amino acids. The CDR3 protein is CASRASGYGYTF. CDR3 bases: TGTGCCAGCAGAGCCTCGGGGTACGGCTACACCTTC.

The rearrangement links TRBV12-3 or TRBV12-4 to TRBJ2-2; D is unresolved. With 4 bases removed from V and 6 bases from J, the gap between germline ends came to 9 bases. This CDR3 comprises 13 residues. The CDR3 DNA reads TGTGCCAGCAGTTACGGTAGTCCCGGGGAGCTGTTTTTT. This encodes CASSYGSPGELFF.

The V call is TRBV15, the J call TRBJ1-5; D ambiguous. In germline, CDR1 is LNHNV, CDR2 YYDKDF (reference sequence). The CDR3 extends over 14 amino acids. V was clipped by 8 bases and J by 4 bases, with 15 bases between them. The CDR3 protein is CATAGPPGNQPQHF. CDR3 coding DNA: TGTGCCACCGCCGGGCCCCCGGGAAATCAGCCCCAGCATTTT.

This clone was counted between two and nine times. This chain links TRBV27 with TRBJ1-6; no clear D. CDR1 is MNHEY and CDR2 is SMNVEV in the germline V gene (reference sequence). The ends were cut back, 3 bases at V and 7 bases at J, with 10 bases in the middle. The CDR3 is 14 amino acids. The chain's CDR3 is CASSFPGGNSPLHF. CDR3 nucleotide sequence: TGTGCCAGCAGTTTCCCAGGCGGGAATTCACCCCTCCACTTT.

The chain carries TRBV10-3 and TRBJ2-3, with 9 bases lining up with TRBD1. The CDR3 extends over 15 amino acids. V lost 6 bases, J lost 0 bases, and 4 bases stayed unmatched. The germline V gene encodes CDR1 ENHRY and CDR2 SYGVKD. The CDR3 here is CAIRSDRGSTDTQYF. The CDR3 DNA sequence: TGTGCCATCAGGTCGGACAGGGGTAGCACAGATACGCAGTATTTT.

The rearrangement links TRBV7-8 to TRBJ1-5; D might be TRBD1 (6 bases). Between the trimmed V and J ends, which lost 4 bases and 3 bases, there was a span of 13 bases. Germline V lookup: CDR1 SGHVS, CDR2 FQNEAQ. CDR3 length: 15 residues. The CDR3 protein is CASSSLTGLNQPQHF. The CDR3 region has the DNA TGTGCCAGCAGCTCCTTGACAGGCCTCAATCAGCCCCAGCATTTT.

The CDR3 loop is CASSPSGRAPRSDTQYF. The CDR3 nucleotides are TGTGCCAGCTCACCATCTGGGCGGGCCCCTCGTTCAGATACGCAGTATTTT. This chain joins TRBV18 and TRBJ2-3, with a tentative D call TRBD2 (5 bases). In germline, CDR1 is KGHSH, CDR2 LQKENI. Trimming left V 2 bases short and J 4 bases short, with 19 bases between. The CDR3 is 17 residues long.

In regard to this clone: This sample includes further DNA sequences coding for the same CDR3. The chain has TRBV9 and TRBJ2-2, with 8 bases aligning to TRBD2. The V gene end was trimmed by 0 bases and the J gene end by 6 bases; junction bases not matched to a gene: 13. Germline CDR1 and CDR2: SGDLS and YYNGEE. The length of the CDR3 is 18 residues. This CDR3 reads CASSVALGTSGKSGELFF. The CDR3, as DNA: TGTGCCAGCAGCGTAGCTTTAGGGACTAGTGGGAAATCCGGGGAGCTGTTTTTT.

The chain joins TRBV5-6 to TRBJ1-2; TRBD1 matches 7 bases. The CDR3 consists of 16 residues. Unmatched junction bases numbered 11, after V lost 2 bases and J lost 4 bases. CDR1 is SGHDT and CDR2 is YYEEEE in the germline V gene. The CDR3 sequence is CASSFAGTATSYGYTF. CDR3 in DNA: TGTGCCAGCAGCTTCGCCGGGACAGCGACTTCCTATGGCTACACCTTC.

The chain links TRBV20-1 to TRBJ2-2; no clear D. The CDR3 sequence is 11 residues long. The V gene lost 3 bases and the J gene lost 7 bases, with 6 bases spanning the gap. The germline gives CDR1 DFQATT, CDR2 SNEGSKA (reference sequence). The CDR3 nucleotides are TGCAGTGCTAGGGAGAACGGGGAGCTGTTTTTT. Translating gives CSARENGELFF.

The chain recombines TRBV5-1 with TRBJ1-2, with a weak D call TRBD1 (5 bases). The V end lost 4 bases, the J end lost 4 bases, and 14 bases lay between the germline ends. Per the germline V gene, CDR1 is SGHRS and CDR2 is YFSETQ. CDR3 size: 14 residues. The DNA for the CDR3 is TGCGCCAGCAGCCTGGGTGACAGCCCCTATGGCTACACCTTC. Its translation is CASSLGDSPYGYTF.

The CDR3 DNA is TGTGCCAGCAGTCTCGCCCCATGGAGCTCCTACAATGAGCAGTTCTTC. This gives the protein CASSLAPWSSYNEQFF. The chain links TRBV27 to TRBJ2-1, with no clear D. The germline CDR1 and CDR2 sequences are MNHEY and SMNVEV (reference sequence). This CDR3 is 16 amino acids long. V gave up 5 bases and J gave up 0 bases, with 14 bases separating them.

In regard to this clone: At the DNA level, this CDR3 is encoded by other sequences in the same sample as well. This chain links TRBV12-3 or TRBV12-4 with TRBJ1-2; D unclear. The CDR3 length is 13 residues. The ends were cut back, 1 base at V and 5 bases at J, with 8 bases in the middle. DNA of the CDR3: TGTGCCAGCAGTTTAGGCGGAGGTTATGGCTACACCTTC. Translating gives CASSLGGGYGYTF.

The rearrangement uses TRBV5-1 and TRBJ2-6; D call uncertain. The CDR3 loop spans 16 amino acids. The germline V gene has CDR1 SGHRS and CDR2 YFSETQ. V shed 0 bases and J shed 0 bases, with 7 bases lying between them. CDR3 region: CASSLGWSSGANVLTF. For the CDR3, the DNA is TGCGCCAGCAGCTTGGGGTGGAGCTCTGGGGCCAACGTCCTGACTTTC.

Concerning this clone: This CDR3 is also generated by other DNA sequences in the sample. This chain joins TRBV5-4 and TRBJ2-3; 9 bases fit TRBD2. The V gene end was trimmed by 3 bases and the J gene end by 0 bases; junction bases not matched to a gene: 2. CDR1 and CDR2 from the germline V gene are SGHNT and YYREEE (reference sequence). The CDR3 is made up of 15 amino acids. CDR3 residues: CASSSTSGSTDTQYF. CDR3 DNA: TGTGCCAGCAGCTCGACTAGCGGAAGCACAGATACGCAGTATTTT.

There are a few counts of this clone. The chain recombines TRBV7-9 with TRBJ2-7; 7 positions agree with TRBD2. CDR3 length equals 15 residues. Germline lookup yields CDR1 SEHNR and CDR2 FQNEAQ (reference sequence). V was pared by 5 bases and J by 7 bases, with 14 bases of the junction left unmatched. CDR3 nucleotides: TGTGCCAGCAGCGCACAAGCGGGGACCTCTTTTGAGCAGTACTTC. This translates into CASSAQAGTSFEQYF.

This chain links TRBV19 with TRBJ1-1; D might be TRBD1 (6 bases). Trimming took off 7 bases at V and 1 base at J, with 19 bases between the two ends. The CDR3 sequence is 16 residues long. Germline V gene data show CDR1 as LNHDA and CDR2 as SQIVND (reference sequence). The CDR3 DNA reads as TGTGCCAGTACCCCCCGGGGGGCGGTGGGGAACACTGAAGCTTTCTTT. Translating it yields CASTPRGAVGNTEAFF. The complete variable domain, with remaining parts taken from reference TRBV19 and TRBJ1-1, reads DGGITQSPKYLFRKEGQNVTLSCEQNLNHDAMYWYRQDPGQGLRLIYYSQIVNDFQKGDIAEGYSVSREKKESFPLTVTSAQKNPTAFYLCASTPRGAVGNTEAFFGQGTRLTVV.